The 29 T cell receptor beta chains presented below share a single source sample, sequenced in a study of blood T cells in healthy people across ages. Together with a sample-barcoded 5' primer, a J-beta primer mix was included in a second PCR lasting about 7 to 11 cycles. TCRdb reprocessed the 5' RACE reads via MiXCR and lists one record per CDR3 protein. The table has 1.5 million to 2 million distinct CDR3 sequences, about 50% seen once; the top ten hold more than 2%. The sequenced sample consisted of blood. The receptors stem from a woman in her forties in good health.

V and J are TRBV28 and TRBJ1-5; D not resolved. The CDR3 contains 12 residues. The V gene lost 4 bases and the J gene lost 5 bases, with 6 bases spanning the gap. From germline, CDR1 is MDHEN and CDR2 SYDVKM. The CDR3 spells CASSSMYQPQHF. For the CDR3, the DNA is TGTGCCAGCAGTTCCATGTATCAGCCCCAGCATTTT. Looking up the rest from reference TRBV28 and TRBJ1-5 gives the full variable domain: DVKVTQSSRYLVKRTGEKVFLECVQDMDHENMFWYRQDPGLGLRLIYFSYDVKMKEKGDIPEGYSVSREKKERFSLILESASTNQTSMYLCASSSMYQPQHFGDGTRLSIL.

This chain joins TRBV28 and TRBJ2-7; 8 positions agree with TRBD2. Germline CDR1 MDHEN, CDR2 SYDVKM. This CDR3 has 13 residues. CDR3 in amino acids: CATAASGGYEQYF. The CDR3 DNA is TGTGCTACAGCGGCCAGCGGGGGTTACGAGCAGTACTTC.

This chain links TRBV20-1 with TRBJ2-4; perhaps TRBD1 as D (5 bases). Gene TRBJ2-7 matches the end of the DNA better, so the J call may be wrong. CDR1 is DFQATT, CDR2 SNEGSKA, per germline (reference sequence). The CDR3 contains 14 residues. In DNA, the CDR3 is TGCAGTGCTAGAGATCGACAGTTCGCCTACGAGCAGTACTTC. It translates to CSARDRQFAYEQYF.

The chain carries TRBV10-3 and TRBJ2-3, with 8 bases identical to TRBD1. The CDR3 is 16 amino acids. The V gene end was trimmed by 1 base and the J gene end by 2 bases; junction bases not matched to a gene: 5. Germline V CDR1 and CDR2: ENHRY, SYGVKD. The CDR3 sequence is CAISELGGQATDTQYF. Written as DNA, the CDR3 is TGTGCCATCAGTGAGTTGGGGGGACAGGCCACAGATACGCAGTATTTT.

This clonotype was recorded only once. A much more abundant neighbour one base away suggests this may be a read error. Without the conserved terminal phenylalanine or tryptophan, this CDR3 likely stems from a read error. The rearrangement uses TRBV6-2 or TRBV6-3 and TRBJ2-3; D might be TRBD1 (6 bases). Looked up from germline, CDR1 is MNHEY and CDR2 is SVGEGT. The CDR3 runs to 15 residues. The V end lost 0 bases, the J end lost 0 bases, and 7 bases lay between the germline ends. The CDR3 loop reads CASSYSTGSTDTQYS. In DNA form, the CDR3 reads TGTGCCAGCAGTTACTCGACAGGAAGCACAGATACGCAGTATTCT.

This clonotype was counted only a few times. In DNA, the CDR3 is TGTGCCAGCAGTTTATCCCCTAGGGGTAAGCAGTACTTC. Protein product: CASSLSPRGKQYF. V usage is TRBV27 and J usage is TRBJ2-7; maybe TRBD1 (5 bases). The CDR3 is 13 residues long. V lost 0 bases and J lost 8, with 11 bases in between. Germline V gives CDR1 MNHEY, CDR2 SMNVEV (reference sequence).

This clonotype was counted between two and nine times. V usage is TRBV9 and J usage is TRBJ2-1; D possibly matches TRBD1 or TRBD2 (5 bases each). Germline CDR1 reads SGDLS; CDR2 reads YYNGEE. The germline V and J ends were trimmed by 0 bases and 9 bases, with 16 bases remaining between them. This CDR3 region has 15 residues. The CDR3 spells CASSVDEGSHGEQFF. Written as DNA, the CDR3 is TGTGCCAGCAGCGTAGACGAGGGGAGCCACGGTGAGCAGTTCTTC.

This clonotype was detected a few times. The CDR3 region has the DNA TGTGCCATCACCGGACGGTCCACAGATACGCAGTATTTT. Translation gives CAITGRSTDTQYF. The chain is built from TRBV10-3 and TRBJ2-3; D unclear. V dropped 7 bases and J dropped 2 bases, with 10 bases sitting between them. The CDR3 contains 13 residues. Germline CDR1 and CDR2: ENHRY and SYGVKD.

V gene TRBV4-3 combines with J gene TRBJ1-6; 7 nucleotides line up with TRBD1. Trimming at V came to 4 bases and at J to 7 bases, leaving 7 bases not matched to a gene. The CDR3 runs to 15 residues. CDR1 and CDR2 (germline): LGHNA, YSLEER. The CDR3 DNA follows: TGCGCCAGCAGCCTAGGGGGCCTCGAAAATTCACCCCTCCACTTT. Protein: CASSLGGLENSPLHF.

The rearrangement uses TRBV20-1 and TRBJ1-6; D is possibly TRBD1 (5 bases). The CDR3 runs 15 residues. Germline assignment: CDR1 DFQATT and CDR2 SNEGSKA (reference sequence). Trimming removed 0 bases at V and 10 bases at J, with 16 bases between. The CDR3 region is CSARDRGGVNSPLHF. CDR3 sequence (DNA): TGCAGTGCTAGAGATCGCGGGGGAGTTAACTCACCCCTCCACTTT.

The chain has TRBV3-1 and TRBJ2-3, with D possibly being TRBD2 (6 bases). Per germline, CDR1 LGHDT and CDR2 YNNKEL (reference sequence). The CDR3 has 17 residues. V lost 5 bases to trimming and J lost 1 base, with 19 bases between them. The CDR3: CASSSIAGRGRTDTQYF. In nucleotides, the CDR3 is TGTGCCAGCAGCTCCATCGCAGGGCGGGGACGCACAGATACGCAGTATTTT.

The chain is built from TRBV15 and TRBJ2-1; no definite D call. Trimming shortened V by 0 bases and J by 5 bases, and 8 bases separated the two germline ends. The CDR3 has 14 amino acids. In germline, CDR1 is LNHNV, CDR2 YYDKDF (reference sequence). CDR3 DNA: TGTGCCACCAGCAGAGATTTGGGTCACAATGAGCAGTTCTTC. Translation gives CATSRDLGHNEQFF.

The rearrangement joins TRBV5-6 to TRBJ2-1, with 8 positions matching TRBD2. Trimming removed 4 bases from V and 9 bases from J; junction bases left unmatched: 9. The CDR3 runs 14 residues. The germline CDR1 and CDR2 sequences are SGHDT and YYEEEE. The CDR3 nucleotides read TGTGCCAGCAGCCGGGGGGGGCTTAGGATTGAGCAGTTCTTC. Residues: CASSRGGLRIEQFF.

The rearrangement joins TRBV14 to TRBJ2-5, with 10 bases matching TRBD2. V dropped 2 bases and J dropped 5; count of bases not matched to a gene: 11. The CDR3 loop spans 17 amino acids. The germline gives CDR1 SGHDN, CDR2 FVKESK. The CDR3 loop is CASSQRLAGVLQETQYF. The DNA of the CDR3 is TGTGCCAGCAGCCAAAGGCTAGCGGGGGTCTTACAGGAGACCCAGTACTTC. Full variable domain (rest looked up from reference TRBV14 and TRBJ2-5): EAGVTQFPSHSVIEKGQTVTLRCDPISGHDNLYWYRRVMGKEIKFLLHFVKESKQDESGMPNNRFLAERTGGTYSTLKVQPAELEDSGVYFCASSQRLAGVLQETQYFGPGTRLLVL.

Turning to this clonotype: The junction shows a germline mismatch at one end, possibly a read error. This rearrangement joins TRBV20-1 to TRBJ2-1; tentatively, D is TRBD2 (7 bases). There are 16 residues in the CDR3. CDR1 and CDR2 from the germline V gene are DFQATT and SNEGSKA (reference sequence). In DNA, the CDR3 is TGCGGTGCTAGAGCCACTAGCGTTTGGGGGCACGATGAGCAGTTCTTC. Protein product: CGARATSVWGHDEQFF.

The chain combines TRBV2 with TRBJ2-2; D gene unclear. Germline V gene sequence: CDR1 SNHLY, CDR2 FYNNEI. The CDR3 runs 11 residues. V dropped 4 bases and J dropped 8 bases, with 5 bases sitting between them. The CDR3 region has the DNA TGTGCCAGCAGTGTACTTGGGGAGCTGTTTTTT. It is translated as CASSVLGELFF.

V gene TRBV6-5 combines with J gene TRBJ1-1, with 7 bases fitting TRBD1. Germline loops: CDR1 MNHEY, CDR2 SVGAGI. This CDR3 has 13 residues. V lost 6 bases, J lost 8 bases, and 9 bases stayed unmatched. The CDR3 sequence: CASSLGQPAEAFF. CDR3 sequence (DNA): TGTGCCAGCAGCCTGGGACAGCCGGCGGAAGCTTTCTTT.

The V gene is TRBV2, the J gene TRBJ2-5, with D maybe TRBD2 (5 bases). Trimming took 6 bases from V and 1 from J, leaving 18 bases between them. The length of the CDR3 is 16 residues. Germline CDR1 reads SNHLY; CDR2 reads FYNNEI. CDR3 sequence: CASSRRSGAVQETQYF. CDR3 bases: TGTGCCAGCAGCCGACGAAGCGGCGCAGTCCAAGAGACCCAGTACTTC. Drawing the rest from reference TRBV2 and TRBJ2-5, the complete variable domain is EPEVTQTPSHQVTQMGQEVILRCVPISNHLYFYWYRQILGQKVEFLVSFYNNEISEKSEIFDDQFSVERPDGSNFTLKIRSTKLEDSAMYFCASSRRSGAVQETQYFGPGTRLLVL.

The chain employs TRBV4-1 and TRBJ2-7; D gene unclear. V lost 1 base and J 3 bases, leaving 13 bases between the germline ends. Germline CDR1 and CDR2: MGHRA and YSYEKL. The CDR3 totals 15 residues. The CDR3 sequence is CASSQVGQSYYEQYF. CDR3 coding DNA: TGCGCCAGCAGCCAAGTAGGGCAGTCGTACTACGAGCAGTACTTC.

The rearrangement joins TRBV2 to TRBJ2-7, with D possibly matching TRBD1 (6 bases). The J call is uncertain, as TRBJ2-5 better fits the DNA end. Germline CDR1 and CDR2: SNHLY and FYNNEI. The length of the CDR3 is 17 residues. DNA of the CDR3: TGTGCCAGCAGTGAAAATCGGTTCTACAGGGAAAAAGAGACCCAGTACTTC. Translated, it gives CASSENRFYREKETQYF.

This clonotype appeared a few times. V usage is TRBV29-1 and J usage is TRBJ2-5, with 8 bases matching TRBD1. Germline V gene data show CDR1 as SQVTM and CDR2 as ANQGSEA. The CDR3 sequence is 12 residues long. V gave up 6 bases and J gave up 5 bases; unmatched junction bases: 5. CDR3 in amino acids: CSVGQGYETQYF. The CDR3 bases are TGCAGCGTCGGACAGGGATACGAGACCCAGTACTTC.

The V gene is TRBV6-1, the J gene TRBJ2-3; 11 bases align to TRBD2. Germline lookup yields CDR1 MNHNS and CDR2 SASEGT. V lost 7 bases to trimming and J lost 4 bases; unmatched junction nucleotides: 10. The CDR3 is 16 amino acids. CDR3 sequence: CASKPLAGGFSDTQYF. The CDR3 DNA sequence: TGTGCCAGCAAACCCTTAGCGGGGGGGTTCTCAGATACGCAGTATTTT.

This clonotype occurred a few times. The chain couples TRBV21-1 to TRBJ1-2; TRBD1, as called in the table, went unchecked against the DNA. TRBV21-1 has pseudogene status. CDR3 length equals 15 residues. In nucleotides, the CDR3 is TGTGCCAGCAGCAAAAAGAGAGGCAGGGTATCCGGCTACACCTTC. This translates into CASSKKRGRVSGYTF.

This sequence joins TRBV11-3 and TRBJ2-1; D gene ambiguous. Germline V gene data show CDR1 as SGHNT and CDR2 as YENEEA. The CDR3 runs to 14 residues. V shed 5 bases and J shed 6 bases, with 14 bases lying between them. This CDR3 reads CASSLTQVGNEQFF. CDR3 DNA sequence: TGTGCCAGCAGCCTCACGCAAGTTGGCAATGAGCAGTTCTTC. The full variable domain, completed using reference TRBV11-3 and TRBJ2-1, is EAGVVQSPRYKIIEKKQPVAFWCNPISGHNTLYWYLQNLGQGPELLIRYENEEAVDDSQLPKDRFSAERLKGVDSTLKIQPAELGDSAVYLCASSLTQVGNEQFFGPGTRLTVL.

There are a few counts of this clonotype. This rearrangement joins TRBV7-2 to TRBJ2-1; TRBD2 agrees at 9 bases. This CDR3 is 17 amino acids long. Germline CDR1 is SGHTA and CDR2 is FQGNSA. Trimming at V came to 2 bases and at J to 7 bases, leaving 12 bases not matched to a gene. The CDR3 DNA is TGTGCCAGCAGCTTACCCAACCAGCGGGGGGTTAGGAATGAGCAGTTCTTC. Translating it yields CASSLPNQRGVRNEQFF.

The V gene is TRBV7-2, the J gene TRBJ2-4; 9 nucleotides align to TRBD1. The CDR3 length is 16 residues. The trim removed 3 bases at V and 7 bases at J, leaving 10 bases unmatched. The germline gives CDR1 SGHTA, CDR2 FQGNSA. The CDR3 DNA reads as TGTGCCAGCAGCTTGACCGGGACAGGGATTGTGAACATTCAGTACTTC. Translating gives CASSLTGTGIVNIQYF.

The CDR3: CASSSPKTPSSPHF. CDR3 in DNA: TGTGCCAGCAGCTCCCCGAAGACACCAAGTAGTCCCCACTTT. The chain carries TRBV11-2 and TRBJ1-6; no clear D gene. Trimming left V 4 bases short and J 18 bases short, with 22 bases between. The CDR3 has 14 amino acids. Germline CDR1 SGHAT, CDR2 FQNNGV.

In this sample, this clonotype turned up a few times. The chain joins TRBV28 to TRBJ1-2; the D gene is possibly TRBD1 (6 bases). The CDR3 contains 13 residues. Germline assignment: CDR1 MDHEN and CDR2 SYDVKM. V lost 6 bases, J lost 8 bases, and 16 bases lay in between. The CDR3: CASRPGQFGGYTF. In DNA form, the CDR3 reads TGTGCCAGCAGGCCGGGACAATTCGGGGGCTACACCTTC.

This clonotype was counted between two and nine times. The chain is built from TRBV20-1 and TRBJ2-1; the match to TRBD2 covers 7 bases. The trim removed 6 bases at V and 9 bases at J, leaving 8 bases unmatched. Germline V lookup: CDR1 DFQATT, CDR2 SNEGSKA (reference sequence). This CDR3 has 12 residues. The CDR3 DNA sequence: TGCAGTGCCGATTCCAGGGAGGGTGAGCAGTTCTTC. Amino acid sequence: CSADSREGEQFF.